These 10 T cell receptor beta chains came from one sample sequenced in a study of blood T cell repertoires in COVID-19. Using immunoSEQ multiplex PCR, the repertoire was profiled, and TCRdb retains in-frame clones only, with some absent. Counted here are around 260,000 clones, 80% to 90% occurring once; the ten biggest clones make up 2.3%. The specimen was peripheral blood. The receptor set was obtained from a woman in her 50s with acute or convalescent COVID-19.

This sequence joins TRBV19 and TRBJ2-1; 10 nucleotides match TRBD1. CDR1 LNHDA and CDR2 SQIVND come from the germline V gene (reference sequence). V shed 9 bases and J 4 bases; nucleotides not matched to a gene: 9. There are 15 residues in the CDR3. The CDR3 here is CASASPGQGYNEQFF. The CDR3 DNA reads as TGTGCCAGCGCCTCCCCGGGACAGGGGTACAATGAGCAGTTCTTC.

The genes are TRBV3-1 (or the pseudogene TRBV3-2) and TRBJ1-1; D unclear. V was pared by 1 base and J by 3 bases, with 6 bases between. The germline CDR1 and CDR2 sequences are LGHDT and YNNKEL (reference sequence). The CDR3 consists of 13 residues. In nucleotides, the CDR3 is TGTGCCAGCAGCCAAGTCCTTTACACTGAAGCTTTCTTT. It yields the protein CASSQVLYTEAFF.

The chain has TRBV5-1 and TRBJ2-7; the match to TRBD2 covers 7 bases. J was trimmed by 7 bases and V by 3 bases; bases with no gene match: 10. This CDR3 is 14 amino acids long. The germline V gene encodes CDR1 SGHRS and CDR2 YFSETQ. CDR3 sequence (DNA): TGCGCCAGCAGCTCTCGGCGGGGGACGGTGGAGCAGTACTTC. Its translation is CASSSRRGTVEQYF.

This rearrangement joins TRBV19 to TRBJ2-7; the D gene is possibly TRBD1 (6 bases). The ends were cut back, 3 bases at V and 1 base at J, with 10 bases in the middle. CDR1 and CDR2 (germline): LNHDA, SQIVND (reference sequence). This CDR3 has 14 amino acids. This CDR3 is CASSMGDKSYEQYF. The CDR3 DNA reads as TGTGCCAGTAGTATGGGGGACAAATCCTACGAGCAGTACTTC.

V is TRBV9 and J is TRBJ2-5; D gene unclear. Germline CDR1 and CDR2: SGDLS and YYNGEE. The V and J ends lost 0 bases and 3 bases respectively, with 6 bases between them. CDR3 length: 13 residues. The chain's CDR3 is CASSVGQKETQYF. The CDR3 DNA follows: TGTGCCAGCAGCGTAGGTCAAAAAGAGACCCAGTACTTC.

The sample holds a few counts of this clone. The chain joins TRBV19 to TRBJ1-4; D remains ambiguous. This CDR3 comprises 17 residues. Trimming removed 7 bases at V and 5 bases at J, with 23 bases between. CDR1 is LNHDA and CDR2 is SQIVND in the germline V gene (reference sequence). CDR3 nucleotides: TGTGCCAGTACCTGGAGCGGTAGGAGTCAACGGAATGAAAAACTGTTTTTT. Its translation is CASTWSGRSQRNEKLFF.

The chain has TRBV6-4 and TRBJ2-7; 9 nucleotides agree with TRBD2. V shed 2 bases and J 0 bases; nucleotides not matched to a gene: 11. Looked up from germline, CDR1 is MRHNA and CDR2 is SNTAGT. The CDR3 runs to 18 residues. CDR3 DNA: TGTGCCAGCAGTGACGCCCGACGGAGCGGGAGGACCTCCTACGAGCAGTACTTC. As protein: CASSDARRSGRTSYEQYF.

V usage is TRBV27 and J usage is TRBJ2-7; TRBD1 aligns across 7 bases. The CDR3 runs 16 residues. V lost 4 bases to trimming and J lost 2 bases; unmatched junction nucleotides: 11. Germline V gene sequence: CDR1 MNHEY, CDR2 SMNVEV (reference sequence). DNA of the CDR3: TGTGCCAGCAGTTCCCCGCTCCGGGACAGAGCCTACGAGCAGTACTTC. It is translated as CASSSPLRDRAYEQYF.

The chain carries TRBV10-3 and TRBJ2-5, with D tentatively TRBD1 (6 bases). Germline CDR1 is ENHRY and CDR2 is SYGVKD. V lost 5 bases and J 2 bases, leaving 15 bases between the germline ends. This CDR3 contains 15 residues. CDR3 DNA: TGTGCCATCAGTTCGGACAGATTTGGACAAGAGACCCAGTACTTC. Translated, it gives CAISSDRFGQETQYF.

J is TRBJ1-5 and V is TRBV6-4, with 9 nucleotides matching TRBD1. With V trimmed by 6 bases and J by 6 bases, 9 bases remained unmatched. Germline values: CDR1 MRHNA, CDR2 SNTAGT. The CDR3 totals 15 residues. The CDR3: CASRYRGRPPQPQHF. CDR3 in DNA: TGTGCCAGCAGATACAGGGGGCGCCCCCCTCAGCCCCAGCATTTT.